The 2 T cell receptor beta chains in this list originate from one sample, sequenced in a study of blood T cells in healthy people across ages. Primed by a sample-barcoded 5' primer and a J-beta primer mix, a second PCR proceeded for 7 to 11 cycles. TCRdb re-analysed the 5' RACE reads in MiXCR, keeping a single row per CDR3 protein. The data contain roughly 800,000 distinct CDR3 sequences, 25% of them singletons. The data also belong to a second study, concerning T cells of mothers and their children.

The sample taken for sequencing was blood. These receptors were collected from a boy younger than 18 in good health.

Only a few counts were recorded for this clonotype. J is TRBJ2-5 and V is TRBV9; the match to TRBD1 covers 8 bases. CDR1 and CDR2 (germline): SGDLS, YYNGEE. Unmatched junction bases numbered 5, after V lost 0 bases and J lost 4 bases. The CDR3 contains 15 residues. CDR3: CASSVDGTGGETQYF. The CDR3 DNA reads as TGTGCCAGCAGCGTAGACGGGACAGGTGGAGAGACCCAGTACTTC.

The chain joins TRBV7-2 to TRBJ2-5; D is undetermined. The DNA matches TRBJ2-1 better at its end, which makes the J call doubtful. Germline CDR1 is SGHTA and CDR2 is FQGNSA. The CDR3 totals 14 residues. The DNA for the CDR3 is TGTGCCAGCAGCTTAGATGTGGCCTACAATGAGCAGTTCTTC. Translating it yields CASSLDVAYNEQFF.